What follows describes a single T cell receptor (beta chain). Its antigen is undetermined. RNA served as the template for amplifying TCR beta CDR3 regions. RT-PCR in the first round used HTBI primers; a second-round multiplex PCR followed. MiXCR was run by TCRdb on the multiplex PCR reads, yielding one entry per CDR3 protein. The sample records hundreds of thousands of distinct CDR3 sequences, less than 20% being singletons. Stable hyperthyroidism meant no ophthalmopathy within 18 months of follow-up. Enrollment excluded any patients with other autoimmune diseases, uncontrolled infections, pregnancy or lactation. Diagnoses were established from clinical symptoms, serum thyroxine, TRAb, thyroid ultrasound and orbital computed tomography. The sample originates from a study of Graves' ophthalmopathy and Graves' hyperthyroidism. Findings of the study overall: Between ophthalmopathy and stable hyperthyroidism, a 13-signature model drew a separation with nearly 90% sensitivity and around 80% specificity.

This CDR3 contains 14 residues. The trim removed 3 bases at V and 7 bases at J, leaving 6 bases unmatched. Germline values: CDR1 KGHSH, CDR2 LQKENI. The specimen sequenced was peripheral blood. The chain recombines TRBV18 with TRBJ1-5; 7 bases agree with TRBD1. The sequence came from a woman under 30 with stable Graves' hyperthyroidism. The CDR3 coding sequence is TGTGCCAGCTCACCTGACAGGGTTAGGCAGCCCCAGCATTTT. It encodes CASSPDRVRQPQHF.